Presented here are 16 T cell receptor beta chains from one specimen sequenced in a study of human T cells and chemical hapten exposure. Using its own MiXCR run on the RACE reads, TCRdb lists one record per CDR3 protein. The sample consists of about 40,000 distinct CDR3 sequences, approximately 3.5% of them appearing once. Indicated time point: patch test 2, 6 weeks after DPC sensitization. Treatment specified: therapeutic diphenylcyclopropenone sensitization with weekly scalp DPC. Here the sequenced sample was whole blood, taken in connection with sensitization to the hapten diphenylcyclopropenone (DPC). The receptors shown here come from a man aged 40-49 years with alopecia areata. Some clones in this sample may be carry-over from other donors' samples.

This clonotype was counted at least ten times. The CDR3 protein is CASSPRDGYEQYF. CDR3 sequence (DNA): TGTGCCAGCAGCCCCAGGGACGGCTACGAGCAGTACTTC. V is TRBV7-9 and J is TRBJ2-7, with D possibly being TRBD1 or TRBD2 (5 bases each). The CDR3 loop spans 13 amino acids. Per germline, CDR1 SEHNR and CDR2 FQNEAQ (reference sequence). V was trimmed by 5 bases and J by 3 bases, leaving 11 bases between them.

Ten or more counts support this clonotype. As DNA, the CDR3 is TGTGCCAGCAGCCCTTATCTTACTAGCGGGAATGAGACCCAGTACTTC. It encodes CASSPYLTSGNETQYF. The V and J genes are TRBV7-9 and TRBJ2-5; 10 bases align to TRBD2. The CDR3 loop spans 16 amino acids. Germline V lookup: CDR1 SEHNR, CDR2 FQNEAQ (reference sequence). Germline trimming cut 5 bases from V and 5 bases from J; bases unmatched to any gene: 11.

This clonotype was counted ten times or more. The chain links TRBV20-1 to TRBJ2-1, with D perhaps matching TRBD2 (6 bases). The ends were cut back, 3 bases at V and 3 bases at J, with 18 bases in the middle. This CDR3 has 16 residues. Germline V CDR1 and CDR2: DFQATT, SNEGSKA (reference sequence). CDR3 loop: CSASALVGGVYNEQFF. Here the CDR3 DNA reads TGCAGTGCTAGCGCGCTGGTTGGCGGGGTCTACAATGAGCAGTTCTTC.

Many counts were recorded for this clonotype. The CDR3 bases are TGTGCCAGCAGCACTGGGACAGGGCAAATAAACTACGAGCAGTACTTC. Protein product: CASSTGTGQINYEQYF. The V gene is TRBV9, the J gene TRBJ2-7, with TRBD1 matching over 9 bases. CDR1 SGDLS and CDR2 YYNGEE come from the germline V gene. There are 16 residues in the CDR3. After removal of 4 bases from V and 3 bases from J, the junction contained 11 bases not matched to a gene.

There are many counts of this clonotype. This rearrangement joins TRBV20-1 to TRBJ2-3; the D gene could be TRBD1 or TRBD2 (6 bases each). V was shortened by 0 bases and J by 1 base, with 14 bases between the two germline ends. Germline V gives CDR1 DFQATT, CDR2 SNEGSKA (reference sequence). This CDR3 contains 16 residues. The CDR3 reads CSARDYREVRTDTQYF. DNA for the CDR3: TGCAGTGCTAGAGACTACAGGGAGGTTCGCACAGATACGCAGTATTTT.

This clonotype was detected ten times or more. The genes are TRBV28 and TRBJ2-7, with a weak D call TRBD2 (6 bases). This CDR3 comprises 12 residues. V shed 9 bases and J shed 0 bases, with 9 bases lying between them. Germline loops: CDR1 MDHEN, CDR2 SYDVKM. This CDR3 is CASSSDSYEQYF. CDR3 DNA sequence: TGTGCCAGTTCTAGCGACTCCTACGAGCAGTACTTC.

The table lists this clonotype with a few counts. The chain combines TRBV10-3 with TRBJ2-3; D is ambiguous. Germline CDR1 reads ENHRY; CDR2 reads SYGVKD. The CDR3 contains 12 residues. V gave up 2 bases and J gave up 7 bases, with 7 bases separating them. In DNA, the CDR3 is TGTGCCATCAGTGAGGACAATTATACGCAGTATTTT. Translated: CAISEDNYTQYF.

This clonotype was found many times. The chain recombines TRBV3-1 with TRBJ1-2, with D tentatively TRBD1 (5 bases). The CDR3 is made up of 14 amino acids. Trimming left V 3 bases short and J 0 bases short, with 8 bases between. Germline-derived CDR1 and CDR2 are LGHDT and YNNKEL (reference sequence). CDR3 nucleotides: TGTGCCAGCAGCCAGGGGGGGACTAACTATGGCTACACCTTC. It yields the protein CASSQGGTNYGYTF. The variable domain in full, completed from reference TRBV3-1 and TRBJ1-2, reads DTAVSQTPKYLVTQMGNDKSIKCEQNLGHDTMYWYKQDSKKFLKIMFSYNNKELIINETVPNRFSPKSPDKAHLNLHINSLELGDSAVYFCASSQGGTNYGYTFGSGTRLTVV.

In this sample, this clonotype turned up many times. This chain connects TRBV21-1 to TRBJ2-1; the listed D gene, TRBD2, was not tested against the DNA. TRBV21-1 is annotated as a pseudogene. CDR3 size: 12 residues. Here the CDR3 reads CASSIPGTQEFF. CDR3 coding DNA: TGTGCCAGCAGCATCCCCGGGACTCAGGAGTTCTTC.

This clonotype occurred many times. The V and J genes are TRBV4-2 and TRBJ2-4, with D possibly matching TRBD1 (6 bases). Trimming removed 0 bases at V and 6 bases at J, with 24 bases between. Per germline, CDR1 LGHNA and CDR2 YNFKEQ. CDR3 length: 19 amino acids. The DNA for the CDR3 is TGTGCCAGCAGCCAAGACTTAGGCTTCGTACAGGACAGCGGAAACATTCAGTACTTC. Amino acids: CASSQDLGFVQDSGNIQYF.

This clonotype occurred a few times. The chain joins TRBV5-1 to TRBJ1-1, with 12 positions matching TRBD1. The CDR3 has 16 residues. Losses at the gene ends were 4 bases for V and 3 bases for J; bases not matched to a gene: 7. The germline V gene encodes CDR1 SGHRS and CDR2 YFSETQ. CDR3 in amino acids: CASSPGTGGWDTEAFF. The CDR3 DNA sequence: TGCGCCAGCAGCCCGGGGACAGGGGGCTGGGACACTGAAGCTTTCTTT.

This clonotype was seen ten or more times. This rearrangement joins TRBV28 to TRBJ2-3; tentatively, D is TRBD2 (5 bases). The germline gives CDR1 MDHEN, CDR2 SYDVKM. The germline V and J ends were trimmed by 2 bases and 10 bases, with 10 bases remaining between them. The CDR3 runs 12 residues. The CDR3 DNA reads as TGTGCCAGCAGTTTAGCTAGCAAGCCGCAGTATTTT. Residues: CASSLASKPQYF. The full variable domain, rest sourced from reference TRBV28 and TRBJ2-3, is DVKVTQSSRYLVKRTGEKVFLECVQDMDHENMFWYRQDPGLGLRLIYFSYDVKMKEKGDIPEGYSVSREKKERFSLILESASTNQTSMYLCASSLASKPQYFGPGTRLTVL.

This clonotype showed up many times. The chain carries TRBV19 and TRBJ2-6; perhaps TRBD1 as D (8 bases). V was pared by 6 bases and J by 2 bases, with 20 bases between. The CDR3 contains 18 residues. Germline V gene sequence: CDR1 LNHDA, CDR2 SQIVND (reference sequence). The CDR3 DNA is TGTGCCAGTAGCGTCCCCACAGGGGGGGGCACTGGGGCCAACGTCCTGACTTTC. Its protein product is CASSVPTGGGTGANVLTF.

This clonotype was seen a few times. The chain has TRBV7-2 and TRBJ1-5; D gene unclear. This CDR3 region has 14 residues. With 5 bases removed from V and 1 base from J, the gap between germline ends came to 9 bases. Per the germline V gene, CDR1 is SGHTA and CDR2 is FQGNSA. CDR3 loop: CASSLWRSNQPQHF. The CDR3 DNA reads as TGTGCCAGCAGCCTCTGGCGGAGCAATCAGCCCCAGCATTTT.

The chain carries TRBV12-3 or TRBV12-4 and TRBJ1-2, with a possible D match to TRBD1 (5 bases). Trimming shortened V by 3 bases and J by 0 bases, and 11 bases separated the two germline ends. This CDR3 contains 15 residues. For the CDR3, the DNA is TGTGCCAGCAGTTTGGTCGGGGGAGCTAACTATGGCTACACCTTC. It encodes CASSLVGGANYGYTF.

This clonotype was observed many times. V is TRBV7-2 and J is TRBJ2-1; D might be TRBD2 (6 bases). Germline CDR1 is SGHTA and CDR2 is FQGNSA. Trimming took off 4 bases at V and 4 bases at J, with 14 bases between the two ends. This CDR3 is built from 15 residues. The DNA for the CDR3 is TGTGCCAGCAGCTCCCTACGGAGGGAATACAATGAGCAGTTCTTC. Encoded protein: CASSSLRREYNEQFF. The variable domain in full, with the rest retrieved from reference TRBV7-2 and TRBJ2-1, is GAGVSQSPSNKVTEKGKDVELRCDPISGHTALYWYRQSLGQGLEFLIYFQGNSAPDKSGLPSDRFSAERTGGSVSTLTIQRTQQEDSAVYLCASSSLRREYNEQFFGPGTRLTVL.